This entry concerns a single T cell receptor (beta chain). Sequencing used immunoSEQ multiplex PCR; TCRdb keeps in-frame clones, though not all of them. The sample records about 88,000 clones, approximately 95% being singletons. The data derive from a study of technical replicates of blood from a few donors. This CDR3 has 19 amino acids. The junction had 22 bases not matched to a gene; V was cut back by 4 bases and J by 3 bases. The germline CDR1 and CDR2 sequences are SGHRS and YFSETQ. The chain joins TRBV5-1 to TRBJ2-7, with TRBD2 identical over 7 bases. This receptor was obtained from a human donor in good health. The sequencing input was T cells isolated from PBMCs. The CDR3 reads CASSLRAGSLAGENYEQYF. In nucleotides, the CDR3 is TGCGCCAGCAGCCTTAGGGCAGGGTCCTTGGCGGGAGAGAACTACGAGCAGTACTTC.